This record covers a single T cell receptor beta chain. The trim removed 7 bases at V and 0 bases at J, leaving 15 bases unmatched. In germline, CDR1 is SNHLY, CDR2 FYNNEI. This CDR3 spans 18 amino acids. The data were taken from a study of PD-L1 blockade in urothelial cancer. Study summary: Previous chemotherapy exposure amounted to 0 to 3 regimens for patients.

Time point defined: peripheral blood 6 weeks after treatment start. Assay used: immunoSEQ multiplex PCR; TCRdb lists only in-frame clones, some missing. The table records 50,000 to 60,000 clones, 88% of them present only once. The chain is built from TRBV2 and TRBJ2-1; TRBD1 matches at 7 bases. The starting material was PBMCs, obtained around atezolizumab (anti-PD-L1) treatment. The origin of this receptor is a man in his sixties with urothelial cancer. The CDR3 DNA reads as TGTGCCAGCACGGCACAGGGGACAACCCGGCGCTCCTACAATGAGCAGTTCTTC. It is translated as CASTAQGTTRRSYNEQFF.